The 26 T cell receptor beta chains reported below all come from one sample, sequenced in a study of blood T cells in healthy people across ages. PCR was performed a second time for about 7 to 12 cycles using a sample-barcoded 5' primer and a J-beta primer mix. TCRdb processed the 5' RACE reads anew with MiXCR; each CDR3 protein has one entry. The data hold about 840,000 distinct CDR3 sequences, with about 28% observed a single time. These data were also reused for a study on T cells of mothers and their children.

Input material: blood. These receptor sequences come from a woman in her forties in good health.

V and J are TRBV20-1 and TRBJ1-4; D is perhaps TRBD1 (5 bases). Per germline, CDR1 DFQATT and CDR2 SNEGSKA (reference sequence). With 5 bases removed from V and 8 bases from J, the gap between germline ends came to 15 bases. The CDR3 has 13 amino acids. CDR3 bases: TGCAGTGCTCCTAGGGGCCCCGACGAAAAACTGTTTTTT. It is translated as CSAPRGPDEKLFF.

On this clonotype: A much bigger clone sits one base away, suggesting this may be a read error. This rearrangement joins TRBV29-1 to TRBJ2-5, with D perhaps matching TRBD1 (5 bases). The CDR3 sequence is 13 residues long. Germline values: CDR1 SQVTM, CDR2 ANQGSEA. The CDR3 spells CSARPGQQETQDF. CDR3 coding DNA: TGCAGCGCCCGACCAGGGCAGCAAGAGACCCAGGACTTC.

The chain employs TRBV24-1 and TRBJ2-1; TRBD1 matches at 7 bases. TRBJ2-7 matches the DNA end more closely, so the J call is doubtful. The length of the CDR3 is 19 residues. Germline assignment: CDR1 KGHDR and CDR2 SFDVKD. CDR3 residues: CATSDFGTANYRSYNEQYF. The CDR3 DNA reads TGTGCCACCAGTGATTTCGGGACAGCAAACTATCGCTCCTACAATGAGCAGTACTTC.

This clonotype showed up many times. The chain combines TRBV20-1 with TRBJ2-7, with no clear D. CDR3 length: 13 amino acids. From germline, CDR1 is DFQATT and CDR2 SNEGSKA (reference sequence). Trimming stripped 5 bases from V and 1 base from J, with 12 bases between. As DNA, the CDR3 is TGCAGTGCTTCCATTAGGAATTCCTACGAGCAGTACTTC. This codes for CSASIRNSYEQYF.

This clonotype has more than one count but fewer than ten. One end of the junction fails to match germline, which may point to a read error. This chain connects TRBV5-1 to TRBJ2-2, with 9 bases matching TRBD1. The CDR3 has 15 residues. The germline V gene encodes CDR1 SGHRS and CDR2 YFSETQ. Here the CDR3 reads CASSRTGEVTGERFF. For the CDR3, the DNA is TGCGCCAGCAGCCGGACAGGGGAGGTCACCGGGGAGCGGTTTTTT. Full variable domain (remainder filled in from reference TRBV5-1 and TRBJ2-2): KAGVTQTPRYLIKTRGQQVTLSCSPISGHRSVSWYQQTPGQGLQFLFEYFSETQRNKGNFPGRFSGRQFSNSRSEMNVSTLELGDSALYLCASSRTGEVTGERFFGEGSRLTVL.

The rearrangement links TRBV12-3 or TRBV12-4 to TRBJ2-2; either TRBD1 or TRBD2 may fit D (6 bases each). The CDR3 runs 14 residues. V gave up 11 bases and J gave up 6 bases, with 19 bases separating them. DNA of the CDR3: TGTGCCGTCAAGGGGGGAATTAGGTCCGGGGAGCTGTTTTTT. Amino acid sequence: CAVKGGIRSGELFF.

This clonotype was picked up a small number of times. The genes are TRBV19 and TRBJ2-4; perhaps TRBD1 as D (5 bases). Germline-derived CDR1 and CDR2 are LNHDA and SQIVND (reference sequence). The CDR3 sequence is 14 residues long. V shed 7 bases and J shed 2 bases, with 12 bases lying between them. CDR3 residues: CASNPDISKNIQYF. The CDR3 DNA follows: TGTGCCAGTAATCCGGACATTTCCAAAAACATTCAGTACTTC.

This clonotype was seen only a few times. DNA for the CDR3: TGCGCCAGCAGCCCCCGGCAGGCCGACTACACCTTC. As protein: CASSPRQADYTF. The V gene is TRBV5-1, the J gene TRBJ1-2, with D unresolved. The CDR3 spans 12 residues. Between the trimmed V and J ends, which lost 4 bases and 10 bases, there was a span of 14 bases. Germline CDR1 is SGHRS and CDR2 is YFSETQ.

The rearrangement uses TRBV6-1 and TRBJ1-3, with D unclear. The germline V and J ends were trimmed by 4 bases and 0 bases, with 4 bases remaining between them. This CDR3 is 13 amino acids long. Germline CDR1 is MNHNS and CDR2 is SASEGT. The CDR3 spells CASSVTSGNTIYF. CDR3 coding DNA: TGTGCCAGCAGTGTAACCTCTGGAAACACCATATATTTT.

This clonotype appeared a few times. The chain employs TRBV5-1 and TRBJ2-2; D is perhaps TRBD1 (7 bases). Germline CDR1 SGHRS, CDR2 YFSETQ. This CDR3 is 15 amino acids long. Trimming stripped 3 bases from V and 4 bases from J, with 13 bases between. The CDR3 sequence: CASSWGDSLTGELFF. The CDR3 bases are TGCGCCAGCAGCTGGGGGGACAGCCTCACCGGGGAGCTGTTTTTT.

Note on this clonotype: At one boundary the junction diverges from the germline segment, which might be a read error. DNA for the CDR3: TGCAGTGCTAGAGGTTCGGGTGCTAACGGGGAATCCTACAATGAGCATTACTTC. It codes for CSARGSGANGESYNEHYF. The chain employs TRBV20-1 and TRBJ2-1, with a tentative D call TRBD2 (5 bases). The CDR3 has 18 residues. The germline V gene has CDR1 DFQATT and CDR2 SNEGSKA (reference sequence).

This clonotype was seen many times. The rearrangement uses TRBV6-5 and TRBJ2-5; 11 bases are shared with TRBD2. This CDR3 is 19 amino acids long. The germline gives CDR1 MNHEY, CDR2 SVGAGI. J lost 3 bases, V lost 0 bases, and 12 bases had no gene match. CDR3 DNA sequence: TGTGCCAGCAGTTACTCGAGATTAGCGGGGGGGCAGCGGAAAGAGACCCAGTACTTC. It translates to CASSYSRLAGGQRKETQYF.

This clonotype was recorded many times. This chain joins TRBV7-2 and TRBJ1-2; perhaps TRBD1 as D (5 bases). Germline assignment: CDR1 SGHTA and CDR2 FQGNSA. V shed 0 bases and J shed 4 bases, with 9 bases lying between them. This CDR3 region has 14 residues. This chain's CDR3 is CASSLAGEFYGYTF. CDR3 sequence (DNA): TGTGCCAGCAGCTTAGCGGGGGAGTTCTATGGCTACACCTTC.

The chain links TRBV6-2 or TRBV6-3 to TRBJ2-5; D remains ambiguous. Trimming left V 0 bases short and J 6 bases short, with 2 bases between. CDR1 and CDR2 from the germline V gene are MNHEY and SVGEGT. The CDR3 is 11 amino acids. CDR3 sequence: CASSYSKTQYF. As DNA, the CDR3 is TGTGCCAGCAGTTACTCCAAGACCCAGTACTTC.

This clonotype was seen at least ten times. This chain uses TRBV4-2 with TRBJ2-7, with D unresolved. This CDR3 region has 14 residues. Trimming stripped 1 base from V and 3 bases from J, with 10 bases between. Germline lookup yields CDR1 LGHNA and CDR2 YNFKEQ. For the CDR3, the DNA is TGTGCCAGCAGCCAAGGCCAGGACGACTACGAGCAGTACTTC. Residues: CASSQGQDDYEQYF.

Remarks on this clonotype: At one end the junction does not follow the germline gene, possibly because of a read error. The rearrangement links TRBV27 to TRBJ2-1, with D unresolved. The CDR3 extends over 14 amino acids. Germline V gene lookup returns CDR1 MNHEY and CDR2 SMNVEV (reference sequence). The CDR3 coding sequence is TGTGCCGGCAGCCAAGAAGACCTATACAATGAGCAGTTCTTC. Translation: CAGSQEDLYNEQFF.

The chain joins TRBV18 to TRBJ1-3, with no clear D. There are 14 residues in the CDR3. V lost 3 bases and J 2 bases, leaving 8 bases between the germline ends. The germline gives CDR1 KGHSH, CDR2 LQKENI. CDR3 nucleotide sequence: TGTGCCAGCTCACCGGCAGATCCTGGAAACACCATATATTTT. Protein sequence: CASSPADPGNTIYF.

The CDR3 DNA reads as TGTGCCAGCAGTATTGGCTTTAATGAGCAGTACTTC. Its translation: CASSIGFNEQYF. The chain recombines TRBV27 with TRBJ2-7; no definite D call. Germline V gene data show CDR1 as MNHEY and CDR2 as SMNVEV (reference sequence). This CDR3 has 12 residues. With 5 bases removed from V and 7 bases from J, the gap between germline ends came to 12 bases.

Concerning this clonotype: This could be a read error, since a much larger clone is one nucleotide away. This chain uses TRBV6-5 with TRBJ1-4, with TRBD1 as a possible D gene (5 bases). CDR1 and CDR2 (germline): MNHEY, SVGAGI. The CDR3 covers 15 residues. The CDR3 coding sequence is TGTGCCAGCAGTTACACAGGACTGGGATATGGAAAACCGTTTTTT. Protein sequence: CASSYTGLGYGKPFF.

The CDR3 spells CASSLARVNGYTF. The DNA of the CDR3 is TGTGCCAGCAGCTTAGCAAGGGTCAATGGCTACACCTTC. This chain links TRBV7-2 with TRBJ1-2; D unclear. Germline V gene sequence: CDR1 SGHTA, CDR2 FQGNSA. This CDR3 contains 13 residues. The V end was cut by 0 bases, the J end by 6 bases, with 8 bases between.

This chain uses TRBV5-1 with TRBJ1-1; TRBD1 agrees at 7 bases. Germline V CDR1 and CDR2: SGHRS, YFSETQ. The CDR3 runs to 15 residues. Trimming at V came to 0 bases and at J to 0 bases, leaving 2 bases not matched to a gene. The DNA for the CDR3 is TGCGCCAGCAGCTTGGAGGGGGCATTGAACACTGAAGCTTTCTTT. This encodes CASSLEGALNTEAFF. The variable domain in full, completed from reference TRBV5-1 and TRBJ1-1, reads KAGVTQTPRYLIKTRGQQVTLSCSPISGHRSVSWYQQTPGQGLQFLFEYFSETQRNKGNFPGRFSGRQFSNSRSEMNVSTLELGDSALYLCASSLEGALNTEAFFGQGTRLTVV.

In its sample, this clonotype was seen once. This chain links TRBV15 with TRBJ1-5, with D unclear. Trimming stripped 3 bases from V and 0 bases from J, with 6 bases between. Germline loops: CDR1 LNHNV, CDR2 YYDKDF (reference sequence). The CDR3 has 14 residues. The DNA of the CDR3 is TGTGCCACCAGCAGGGCGAGTAGCAATCAGCCCCAGCATTTT. Amino acids: CATSRASSNQPQHF.

This clonotype has just a few counts. The rearrangement joins TRBV5-1 to TRBJ2-3; 11 nucleotides line up with TRBD1. J lost 4 bases, V lost 4 bases, and 5 bases had no gene match. The CDR3 is 15 amino acids. Per germline, CDR1 SGHRS and CDR2 YFSETQ. The DNA for the CDR3 is TGCGCCAGCAGCCCCGGACAGGGGGCGGCAGATACGCAGTATTTT. Its protein product is CASSPGQGAADTQYF. Complete variable domain (other parts from reference TRBV5-1 and TRBJ2-3): KAGVTQTPRYLIKTRGQQVTLSCSPISGHRSVSWYQQTPGQGLQFLFEYFSETQRNKGNFPGRFSGRQFSNSRSEMNVSTLELGDSALYLCASSPGQGAADTQYFGPGTRLTVL.

This clonotype occurred a few times. The chain has TRBV15 and TRBJ2-5, with TRBD2 matching over 13 bases. The CDR3 is made up of 17 amino acids. V lost 5 bases and J lost 1; bases outside the gene matches: 7. The V gene's germline CDR1 is LNHNV and CDR2 YYDKDF (reference sequence). Here the CDR3 DNA reads TGTGCCACCAGCCGCCGACTAGCGGGGGGCCTCCAAGAGACCCAGTACTTC. Residues: CATSRRLAGGLQETQYF. The variable domain in full, with the rest retrieved from reference TRBV15 and TRBJ2-5, is DAMVIQNPRYQVTQFGKPVTLSCSQTLNHNVMYWYQQKSSQAPKLLFHYYDKDFNNEADTPDNFQSRRPNTSFCFLDIRSPGLGDTAMYLCATSRRLAGGLQETQYFGPGTRLLVL.

This clonotype was counted a few times. The chain employs TRBV6-2 or TRBV6-3 and TRBJ2-1, with TRBD2 identical over 10 bases. V lost 2 bases to trimming and J lost 2 bases; unmatched junction nucleotides: 9. Germline V lookup: CDR1 MNHEY, CDR2 SVGEGT. CDR3 length equals 18 residues. This CDR3 reads CASSYAPSGGYTYNEQFF. The CDR3 DNA reads as TGTGCCAGCAGTTACGCGCCTAGCGGGGGCTATACCTACAATGAGCAGTTCTTC.

This clonotype was counted only a few times. The chain employs TRBV5-1 and TRBJ2-4; 8 bases map to TRBD1. The V gene end was trimmed by 0 bases and the J gene end by 6 bases; junction bases not matched to a gene: 5. Looked up from germline, CDR1 is SGHRS and CDR2 is YFSETQ. CDR3 length: 15 amino acids. CDR3 in DNA: TGCGCCAGCAGCTTGGCAGGGACAGGTTTAAACATTCAGTACTTC. Translating it yields CASSLAGTGLNIQYF.